This T cell receptor beta chain emerged from a study of technical replicates of blood from a handful of donors. Germline loops: CDR1 SGHNT, CDR2 YYREEE (reference sequence). Trimming removed 4 bases at V and 2 bases at J, with 19 bases between. The CDR3 is made up of 17 amino acids. Produced via immunoSEQ multiplex PCR; TCRdb's table is partial and in-frame only. The profile shows around 80,000 clones, 95% to 98% of them singletons. The chain uses TRBV5-4 and TRBJ2-1; a weak D match, TRBD2 (6 bases). This TCR derives from a human donor in good health. Sequencing was performed on T cells isolated from PBMCs. The CDR3 is CASSPAGVADPYNEQFF. The CDR3 bases are TGTGCCAGCAGCCCCGCTGGGGTAGCGGACCCCTACAATGAGCAGTTCTTC.